This T cell receptor beta chain was captured in a study of CD8+ T cells in alopecia areata. At the level of the study: Treated individuals took tofacitinib by mouth, 5 to 10 mg twice daily.

As to treatment: oral pan-JAK inhibitor, 5-10 mg twice daily. V lost 3 bases and J lost 7, with 21 bases in between. CDR3 size: 16 residues. Germline values: CDR1 WSHSY, CDR2 SAAADI. RNA extraction and reverse transcription yielded cDNA as sequencing template. Profiled with immunoSEQ multiplex PCR; TCRdb holds only in-frame clones, not every one. The sample shows under 350,000 clones, 55% to 75% of them seen only once. This clonotype was sampled from a human donor with alopecia areata. The specimen comprised CD4+ T cells sorted from blood, sampled at week 24, from a patient treated with tofacitinib. The chain is built from TRBV10-2 and TRBJ2-5; TRBD1 or TRBD2 may be the D gene (6 bases each). CDR3: CASSDGGGVLRGTQYF. The CDR3 nucleotides read TGCGCCAGCAGTGACGGCGGCGGGGTCCTCAGGGGGACCCAGTACTTC.